The clone carrying this T cell receptor beta chain has a count of ten or more. The TCR beta CDR3 regions underwent amplification using RNA transcripts as the source. In the first-round RT-PCR of the TCR CDR3, the HTBI primer set was used. MiXCR, applied by TCRdb to the multiplex PCR reads, yields one record per CDR3 protein. The sample contains 500,000 to 650,000 distinct CDR3 sequences, approximately 15% of which appear only once. The sample comes from a study of T cells in Graves' hyperthyroidism and ophthalmopathy. The sequencing sample was made of blood. The source of this sequence is a woman between 50 and 59 years old with Graves' ophthalmopathy.

CDR3 in amino acids: CASSGTGQGNTEAFF. CDR3 nucleotide sequence: TGTGCCAGCAGTGGCACAGGACAGGGGAACACTGAAGCTTTCTTT. The chain employs TRBV27 and TRBJ1-1, with 8 nucleotides matching TRBD1. The CDR3 has 15 residues. Looked up from germline, CDR1 is MNHEY and CDR2 is SMNVEV (reference sequence). V dropped 5 bases and J dropped 1; count of bases not matched to a gene: 6.